The 20 T cell receptor beta chains below come from one sample, sequenced in a study of blood T cell repertoires in COVID-19. Only in-frame clones appear in the TCRdb table, and some are missing; sequencing was by immunoSEQ multiplex PCR. The sample contains over 200,000 clones, about 90% of which appear only once. What was sequenced was peripheral blood. These receptors all come from a man aged 40-49 years with active or convalescent COVID-19.

The chain couples TRBV27 to TRBJ1-2; TRBD1 matches at 8 bases. Trimming removed 3 bases from V and 0 bases from J; junction bases left unmatched: 15. CDR3 length: 19 amino acids. From germline, CDR1 is MNHEY and CDR2 SMNVEV (reference sequence). The CDR3, as DNA: TGTGCCAGCAGTTTCCATGCGGAACCGGGACAGGCCACTAACTATGGCTACACCTTC. Its translation is CASSFHAEPGQATNYGYTF.

The V gene is TRBV7-2, the J gene TRBJ2-1, with a weak D call TRBD1 (6 bases). CDR1 SGHTA and CDR2 FQGNSA come from the germline V gene. The CDR3 runs to 12 residues. The V gene lost 2 bases and the J gene lost 9 bases, with 8 bases spanning the gap. The CDR3 DNA sequence: TGTGCCAGCAGCTTACAGGGGCTTGAGCAGTTCTTC. It yields the protein CASSLQGLEQFF.

This sequence joins TRBV4-1 and TRBJ2-1; tentative D call: TRBD1 (6 bases). Trimming removed 1 base from V and 5 bases from J, with 12 bases in between. The CDR3 is made up of 15 amino acids. The germline V gene encodes CDR1 MGHRA and CDR2 YSYEKL. CDR3 loop: CASSQVGGDNNEQFF. The CDR3 region has the DNA TGCGCCAGCAGCCAAGTAGGGGGAGACAACAATGAGCAGTTCTTC.

This chain joins TRBV27 and TRBJ1-2; 7 nucleotides align to TRBD1. Germline CDR1 and CDR2: MNHEY and SMNVEV (reference sequence). Losses at the gene ends were 4 bases for V and 6 bases for J; bases not matched to a gene: 14. The CDR3 length is 16 residues. CDR3 residues: CASSSGISAGGDGYTF. The CDR3 coding sequence is TGTGCCAGCAGTTCAGGGATCAGTGCAGGGGGAGATGGCTACACCTTC.

This clone showed up just a few times. V and J are TRBV3-1 (or the pseudogene TRBV3-2) and TRBJ1-3; TRBD1 is a possible D gene (5 bases). Germline V gives CDR1 LGHDT, CDR2 YNNKEL (reference sequence). This CDR3 is built from 16 residues. V was shortened by 4 bases and J by 4 bases, with 17 bases between the two germline ends. CDR3 nucleotide sequence: TGTGCCAGCAGCCCCGGACGTCGGGGGATAGGAAACACCATATATTTT. As protein: CASSPGRRGIGNTIYF.

The chain employs TRBV5-5 and TRBJ2-3, with TRBD1 matching 10 bases. After removal of 0 bases from V and 3 bases from J, the junction contained 1 base not matched to a gene. The germline V gene encodes CDR1 SGHKS and CDR2 YYEKEE (reference sequence). The CDR3 is made up of 15 amino acids. This CDR3 reads CASSLEGQGTDTQYF. The CDR3, as DNA: TGTGCCAGCAGCTTGGAGGGACAGGGGACAGATACGCAGTATTTT.

The chain joins TRBV11-2 to TRBJ1-2, with 9 bases aligning to TRBD1. CDR1 is SGHAT, CDR2 FQNNGV, per germline. Trimming cost V 4 bases and J 8 bases; bases outside gene matches: 11. This CDR3 has 15 amino acids. As DNA, the CDR3 is TGTGCCAGCAGCTACACGGGACAGGGTTTGGGAGGCTACACCTTC. It is translated as CASSYTGQGLGGYTF.

The chain is built from TRBV19 and TRBJ1-2; no clear D. Germline V lookup: CDR1 LNHDA, CDR2 SQIVND (reference sequence). Between the trimmed V and J ends, which lost 7 bases and 3 bases, there was a span of 9 bases. This CDR3 comprises 12 residues. In DNA form, the CDR3 reads TGTGCCAGTACAAGGAGGGACTATGGCTACACCTTC. Protein product: CASTRRDYGYTF.

This rearrangement joins TRBV19 to TRBJ1-1; 7 bases fit TRBD1. From germline, CDR1 is LNHDA and CDR2 SQIVND (reference sequence). The V segment lost 5 bases and the J segment 0 bases; nucleotides outside the gene matches: 9. The CDR3 consists of 16 residues. CDR3: CASSPVGQTLNTEAFF. Here the CDR3 DNA reads TGTGCCAGTAGTCCCGTGGGACAGACTTTGAACACTGAAGCTTTCTTT.

The rearrangement uses TRBV28 and TRBJ2-1; the D gene is possibly TRBD2 (5 bases). Germline CDR1 MDHEN, CDR2 SYDVKM. V shed 4 bases and J shed 12 bases, with 16 bases lying between them. The length of the CDR3 is 13 residues. The CDR3 here is CASSSPGSGVQFF. The DNA of the CDR3 is TGTGCCAGCAGTTCCCCGGGGTCCGGAGTGCAGTTCTTC.

The chain is built from TRBV5-5 and TRBJ2-5, with 10 positions matching TRBD2. J lost 3 bases, V lost 0 bases, and 8 bases had no gene match. CDR1 is SGHKS and CDR2 is YYEKEE in the germline V gene (reference sequence). The CDR3 extends over 17 amino acids. The CDR3 nucleotides are TGTGCCAGCAGCTTGGCACCACTTAGCGGGGGGAAAGAGACCCAGTACTTC. Translated, it gives CASSLAPLSGGKETQYF.

This rearrangement joins TRBV3-1 (or the pseudogene TRBV3-2) to TRBJ1-6; the D gene is possibly TRBD1 (5 bases). The CDR3 covers 16 residues. V lost 5 bases and J 3 bases, leaving 14 bases between the germline ends. Germline values: CDR1 LGHDT, CDR2 YNNKEL (reference sequence). Here the CDR3 DNA reads TGTGCCAGCAGCACCTCAGGAGGGGACTATAATTCACCCCTCCACTTT. This encodes CASSTSGGDYNSPLHF.

The rearrangement joins TRBV7-9 to TRBJ1-1; no reliable D call. Germline CDR1 and CDR2: SEHNR and FQNEAQ (reference sequence). V dropped 10 bases and J dropped 4 bases, with 16 bases sitting between them. There are 13 residues in the CDR3. In DNA form, the CDR3 reads TGTGCCAATAGCGCGGTGTCCAGCACTGAAGCTTTCTTT. Amino acid sequence: CANSAVSSTEAFF.

This clone has only a few counts. The J gene is TRBJ1-5, the V gene TRBV12-5, with a tentative D call TRBD1 (6 bases). Germline V gene sequence: CDR1 LGHNT, CDR2 FRNRAP. Trimming left V 7 bases short and J 6 bases short, with 13 bases between. This CDR3 comprises 13 residues. CDR3 protein: CASEGDGGQPQHF. Here the CDR3 DNA reads TGTGCTAGTGAGGGGGACGGAGGTCAGCCCCAGCATTTT.

The chain links TRBV4-1 to TRBJ1-2; 7 nucleotides match TRBD1. Looked up from germline, CDR1 is MGHRA and CDR2 is YSYEKL. CDR3 length: 16 residues. V lost 1 base to trimming and J lost 3 bases; unmatched junction nucleotides: 8. The CDR3 DNA follows: TGCGCCAGCAGCCAAGCTTCAGGGGGTCTGGACTATGGCTACACCTTC. This translates into CASSQASGGLDYGYTF.

V and J are TRBV28 and TRBJ1-2, with D uncertain. The germline V gene encodes CDR1 MDHEN and CDR2 SYDVKM. V lost 6 bases and J lost 5, with 13 bases in between. The CDR3 totals 13 residues. The DNA for the CDR3 is TGTGCCAGCAGCTCCCCGACTGATTATGGCTACACCTTC. This codes for CASSSPTDYGYTF.

This clone is a singleton in its sample. This chain joins TRBV5-4 and TRBJ2-5, with TRBD1 as a possible D gene (6 bases). Germline V CDR1 and CDR2: SGHNT, YYREEE (reference sequence). V gave up 0 bases and J gave up 3 bases, with 12 bases separating them. This CDR3 has 15 amino acids. The CDR3 region has the DNA TGTGCCAGCAGCTTGGTCTCCAGGGGAAAAGAGACCCAGTACTTC. Translated, it gives CASSLVSRGKETQYF.

This clone occurred once. The chain has TRBV19 and TRBJ2-1; tentatively, D is TRBD1 (6 bases). The CDR3 has 15 residues. Between the trimmed V and J ends, which lost 3 bases and 5 bases, there was a span of 14 bases. The germline V gene encodes CDR1 LNHDA and CDR2 SQIVND (reference sequence). CDR3 DNA: TGTGCCAGTAGTATCGCACAGGGAGTCAACAATGAGCAGTTCTTC. Protein product: CASSIAQGVNNEQFF.

The CDR3 DNA sequence: TGTGCCAGTAGCCCCGGGACAGGGGTTCCGATTGCCTACAATGAGCAGTTCTTC. The encoded protein is CASSPGTGVPIAYNEQFF. The chain is built from TRBV19 and TRBJ2-1, with 10 nucleotides matching TRBD1. The CDR3 length is 18 residues. Germline V lookup: CDR1 LNHDA, CDR2 SQIVND (reference sequence). V was clipped by 6 bases and J by 2 bases; unmatched bases: 13.

The chain combines TRBV5-5 with TRBJ1-3, with D possibly TRBD1 on 6 matching bases. Trimming cost V 4 bases and J 0 bases, with 11 bases left between them. The CDR3 extends over 15 amino acids. CDR1 is SGHKS and CDR2 is YYEKEE in the germline V gene (reference sequence). CDR3 sequence (DNA): TGTGCCAGCAGCCCCAGGACAGCCTCTGGAAACACCATATATTTT. Translating gives CASSPRTASGNTIYF. Using reference TRBV5-5 and TRBJ1-3 for the parts outside the CDR3, the full variable domain is DAGVTQSPTHLIKTRGQQVTLRCSPISGHKSVSWYQQVLGQGPQFIFQYYEKEERGRGNFPDRFSARQFPNYSSELNVNALLLGDSALYLCASSPRTASGNTIYFGEGSWLTVV.